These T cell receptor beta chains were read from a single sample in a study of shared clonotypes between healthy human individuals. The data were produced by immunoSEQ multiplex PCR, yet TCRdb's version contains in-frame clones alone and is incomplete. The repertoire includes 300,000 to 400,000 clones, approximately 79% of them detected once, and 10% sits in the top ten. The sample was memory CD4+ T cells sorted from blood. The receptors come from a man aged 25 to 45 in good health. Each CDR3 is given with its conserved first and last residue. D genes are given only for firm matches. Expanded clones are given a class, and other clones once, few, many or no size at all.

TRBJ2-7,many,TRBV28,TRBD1,TGTGCCAGCAGTCCGTCCGGGACAGTCTACGAGCAGTACTTC,CASSPSGTVYEQYF
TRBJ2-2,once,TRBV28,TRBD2,TGTGCCAGCAGCAATCCCTGGACTATACTAGCGGGAGGTATAAACACCGGGGAGCTGTTTTTT,CASSNPWTILAGGINTGELFF
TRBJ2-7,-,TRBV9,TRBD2,TGTGCCAGCACCCTAGGACTAGATGAGTCCGAGCAGTACTTC,CASTLGLDESEQYF
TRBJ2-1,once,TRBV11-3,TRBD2,TGTGCCAGCAGCTTAGAAGGAGCGGGAGGGCGCTACAATGAGCAGTTCTTC,CASSLEGAGGRYNEQFF
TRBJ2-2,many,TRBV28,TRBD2,TGTGCCAGCAGTTTATTGTATAGCGGGAGGCAGAACACCGGGGAGCTGTTTTTT,CASSLLYSGRQNTGELFF
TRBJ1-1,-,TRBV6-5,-,TGCGCCAGCAGTTACAGCGGTGGAGGGACTGAAGCTTTCTTT,CASSYSGGGTEAFF
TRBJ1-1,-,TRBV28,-,TGTGCCAGCAGTTTAATCACGGCCGTGGGGAACACTGAAGCTTTCTTT,CASSLITAVGNTEAFF
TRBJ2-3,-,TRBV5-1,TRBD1,TGCGCCAGCAGCCTCAACAGGGGTGAAGATACGCAGTATTTT,CASSLNRGEDTQYF
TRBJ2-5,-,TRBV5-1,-,TGCGCCAGCAGCTTGACGACTCAAGAGACCCAGTACTTC,CASSLTTQETQYF
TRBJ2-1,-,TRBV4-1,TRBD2,TGCGCCAGCAGCCCAACTCCAGGGACTAGCTCCCCAGGGGGTGAGCAGTTCTTC,CASSPTPGTSSPGGEQFF
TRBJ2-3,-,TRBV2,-,TGTGCCAGCAGGACTGGGATAGGTACAGATACGCAGTATTTT,CASRTGIGTDTQYF
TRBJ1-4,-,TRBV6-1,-,TGTGCCAGCAGTTTGGACCACGAAAAACTGTTTTTT,CASSLDHEKLFF
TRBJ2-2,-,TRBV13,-,TGTGCCAGCAGCTTAAAACAGGGCACCGGGGAGCTGTTTTTT,CASSLKQGTGELFF
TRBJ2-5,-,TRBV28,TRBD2,TGTGCCAGCAGTAGGCCCGGGACTAGCGGAGCCACCCAGTACTTC,CASSRPGTSGATQYF
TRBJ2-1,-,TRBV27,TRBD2,TGTGCCAGCAGTTCCCGAATAGGACTAGCGGGAGTCCATGAGCAGTTCTTC,CASSSRIGLAGVHEQFF
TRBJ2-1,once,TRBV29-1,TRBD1,TGCAGCGTTGGGTCGGACAGGTCCTACAATGAGCAGTTCTTC,CSVGSDRSYNEQFF
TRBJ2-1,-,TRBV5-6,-,TGTGCCAGCAGCTTGGGCCGGGCTCGGGAGTTCTTC,CASSLGRAREFF
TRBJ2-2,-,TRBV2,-,TGTGCCAGCAGCTTACACACGAACACCGGGGAGCTGTTTTTT,CASSLHTNTGELFF
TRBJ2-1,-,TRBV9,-,TGTGCCAGTATAGTAGAAAGGGTCTCAGGGATAGTTTACAATGAGCAGTTCTTC,CASIVERVSGIVYNEQFF
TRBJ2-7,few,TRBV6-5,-,TGTGCCAGCAGTTACTCAGGGATAGGGATCTACGAGCAGTACTTC,CASSYSGIGIYEQYF
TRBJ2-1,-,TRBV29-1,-,TGCAGCGTCAGCGCCGGCTACAATGAGCAGTTCTTC,CSVSAGYNEQFF
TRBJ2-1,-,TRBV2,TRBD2,TGTGCCAGCAGTGTGGAGCGGGAGGTGGGCAATGAGCAGTTCTTC,CASSVEREVGNEQFF
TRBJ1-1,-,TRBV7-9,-,TGTGCCAGCGATCGGTACACTGAAGCTTTCTTT,CASDRYTEAFF
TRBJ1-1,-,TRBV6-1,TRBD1,TGTGCCAGCAGTGAATGGGACAGGTTTGGCACTGAAGCTTTCTTT,CASSEWDRFGTEAFF
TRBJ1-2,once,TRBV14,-,TGTGCCAGCAGCCAAGCTGGTAAGGACTATGGCTACACCTTC,CASSQAGKDYGYTF
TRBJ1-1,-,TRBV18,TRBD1,TGTGCCAGCTCACCACCGGTATCCGACAGGGGTCTACACACTGAAGCTTTCTTT,CASSPPVSDRGLHTEAFF
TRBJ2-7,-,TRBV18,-,TGTGCCAGCCCAGTGGGGTTCAGCGTGGGCCCGATACCCCCCGATTACGAGCAGTACTTC,CASPVGFSVGPIPPDYEQYF
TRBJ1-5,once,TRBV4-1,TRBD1,TGCGCCAGCAGCCAAGATGGGACAGATATAAATCAGCCCCAGCATTTT,CASSQDGTDINQPQHF
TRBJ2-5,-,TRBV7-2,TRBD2,TGTGCCAGCAGCGGCCGGACTAGCCTACGGGAGACCCAGTACTTC,CASSGRTSLRETQYF
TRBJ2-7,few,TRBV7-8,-,TGTGCCAGCAGCTTAGACTACGAGCAGTACTTC,CASSLDYEQYF
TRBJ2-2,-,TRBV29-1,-,TGCAGCGCCCTAAGGATGTCGAGTCATCCGAACACCGGGGAGCTGTTTTTT,CSALRMSSHPNTGELFF
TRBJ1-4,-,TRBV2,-,TGTGCCAGCAGACAGGACGCCCGGGAGAAACTGTTTTTT,CASRQDAREKLFF
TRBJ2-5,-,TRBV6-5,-,TGTGCCAGCACCCCTCCTAGCGAAGAGACCCAGTACTTC,CASTPPSEETQYF
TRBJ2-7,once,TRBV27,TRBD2,TGTGCCAGCAGGAGACTAGCTGGCACCTACGAGCAGTACTTC,CASRRLAGTYEQYF
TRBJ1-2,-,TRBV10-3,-,TGTGCCATCAGCGCCTCGGGGGGCGAGGTCTACACCTTC,CAISASGGEVYTF
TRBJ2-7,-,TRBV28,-,TGTGCCAGCACCACCTCAAGGCGGGGCCTACCCTACGAGCAGTACTTC,CASTTSRRGLPYEQYF
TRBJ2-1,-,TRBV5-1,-,TGCGCCAGCAGTAGACAGGATTTATTCTACAATGAGCAGTTCTTC,CASSRQDLFYNEQFF
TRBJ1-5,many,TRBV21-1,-,TGTGCCAGCAGCAAAGTATTCCAGGACAGGGTAGCCGATCAGCCCCAGCATTTT,CASSKVFQDRVADQPQHF
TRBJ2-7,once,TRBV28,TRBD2,TGTGCCAGCAGAGGAAGCCTAGCGGGGCCCTACGAGCAGTACTTC,CASRGSLAGPYEQYF
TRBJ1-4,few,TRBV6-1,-,TGTGCCAGCAGTGTGGGGGGGACTAATGAAAAACTGTTTTTT,CASSVGGTNEKLFF
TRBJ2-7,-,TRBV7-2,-,TGTGCCAGCAGCCCAAGGACCAGCAGACCGCTTTACGAGCAGTACTTC,CASSPRTSRPLYEQYF
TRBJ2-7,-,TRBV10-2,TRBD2,TGCGCCAGCAAGAACAGGGGTGATCCGGGGGGTAGGACTAGCGGATTCTACGAGCAGTACTTC,CASKNRGDPGGRTSGFYEQYF
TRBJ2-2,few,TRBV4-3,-,TGCGCCAGCAGCTCCCTCGGAGCAGCCGGGGAGCTGTTTTTT,CASSSLGAAGELFF
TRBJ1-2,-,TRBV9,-,TGTGCCAGCAGCCCGGGGGGGCGAAGGGAGCGGGGCTACACCTTC,CASSPGGRRERGYTF
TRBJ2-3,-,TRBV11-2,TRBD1,TGTGCCAGCAGCCGGGCGGGACAGGCCATCACAGATACGCAGTATTTT,CASSRAGQAITDTQYF
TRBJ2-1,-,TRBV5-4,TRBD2,TGTGCCAGCAGCAGGGAGGGGACCGGCAATGAGCAGTTCTTC,CASSREGTGNEQFF
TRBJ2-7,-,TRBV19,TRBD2,TGTGCCAGTAGTGCGGGAGCGCGATACGAGCAGTACTTC,CASSAGARYEQYF
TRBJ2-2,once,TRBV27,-,TGTGCCAGCAGTGGGCCGAACACCGGGGAGCTGTTTTTT,CASSGPNTGELFF
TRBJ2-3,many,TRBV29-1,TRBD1,TGCAGCGCTGGACAGGGGGCGCTGACAGATACGCAGTATTTT,CSAGQGALTDTQYF
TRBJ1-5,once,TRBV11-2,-,TGTGCCAGCAGCCGGGCAAACAATCAGCCCCAGCATTTT,CASSRANNQPQHF
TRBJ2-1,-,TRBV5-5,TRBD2,TGTGCCAGCAGCTTGGGGACTAGCCGCTACAATGAGCAGTTCTTC,CASSLGTSRYNEQFF
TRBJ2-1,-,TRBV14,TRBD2,TGTGCCAGCAGCCAAGATATGGATAGCGGGTTCTACAATGAGCAGTTCTTC,CASSQDMDSGFYNEQFF
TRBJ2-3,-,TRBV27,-,TGTGCCAGCACCCTCAATTCGAGGGGCACAGATACGCAGTATTTT,CASTLNSRGTDTQYF
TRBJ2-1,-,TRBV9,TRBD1,TGTGCCAGCAGCGTAGGCCCTGGACAGGGTGGCTACAATGAGCAGTTCTTC,CASSVGPGQGGYNEQFF
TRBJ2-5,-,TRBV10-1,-,TGCGCCAGCAGTGTCCCCTGGCGGGAATTCGACGGAAAAGAGACCCAGTACTTC,CASSVPWREFDGKETQYF